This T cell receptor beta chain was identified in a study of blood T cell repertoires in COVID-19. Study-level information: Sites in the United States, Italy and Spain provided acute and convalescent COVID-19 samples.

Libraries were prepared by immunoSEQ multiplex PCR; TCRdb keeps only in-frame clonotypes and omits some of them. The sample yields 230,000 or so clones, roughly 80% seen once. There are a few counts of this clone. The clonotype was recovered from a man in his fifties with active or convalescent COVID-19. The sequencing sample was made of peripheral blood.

In DNA form, the CDR3 reads TGTGCCAGCAGCCGTGGACAGGGCAATTTAGCGGAGACCCAGTACTTC. This sequence encodes CASSRGQGNLAETQYF. This sequence joins TRBV5-5 and TRBJ2-5; 8 nucleotides line up with TRBD1. Per the germline V gene, CDR1 is SGHKS and CDR2 is YYEKEE (reference sequence). After removal of 4 bases from V and 5 bases from J, the junction contained 13 bases not matched to a gene. This CDR3 has 16 residues.